The present entry profiles one TCR beta chain with its context. Antigen: not known. Indicated treatment: roughly 11-day PBMC culture with coronavirus spike peptide pools or control peptides (ViraFEST assay). Unexposed donor CD4+ T cells predated the COVID-19 pandemic, collected 2011-2018. Probes of unexposed-donor CD4+ T cells used SARS-CoV-2 S/N and four cold-coronavirus spikes (cells permitting). The record originates from a study of vaccination and CD4 T cells after COVID-19. Sequence data for DNA of cultured CD4+ T cells were generated by the Oncomine TCR Beta short-read assay. In this case, cultured CD4+ T cells provided the extracted genomic DNA. TCRdb independently ran MiXCR on the PCR reads; one entry per CDR3 protein. The table shows some 7,600 distinct CDR3 sequences, with more than 30% occurring only once. Germline V gene data show CDR1 as MNHNS and CDR2 as SASEGT. The CDR3 sequence is 16 residues long. V was pared by 8 bases and J by 3 bases, with 19 bases between.

The sequence derives from a human donor in good health. This chain joins TRBV6-1 and TRBJ2-2; the D call may be TRBD1 or TRBD2 (5 bases each). What was sequenced was CD4+ T cells from blood, cultured in vitro. CDR3 DNA: TGTGCCAGCCACCATCCCCGGGGCGCGGACACCGGGGAGCTGTTTTTT. This translates into CASHHPRGADTGELFF.